This TCR beta chain appears in the sequencing data of a study of OX40 agonist ivuxolimab in advanced cancers. Overall study context: Ivuxolimab, which patients received intravenously every 2 weeks, was dosed at 0.01 to 10 mg/kg. Cancers in dose escalation were hepatocellular, melanoma, renal cell and head and neck. The study's findings and limits: At 0.1 to 3.0 mg/kg, clonal expansion of CD4+ and CD8+ blood T cells had occurred by week 6.

Germline CDR1 is SGHNT and CDR2 is YYREEE (reference sequence). Trimming took 0 bases from V and 3 from J, leaving 4 bases between them. The CDR3 extends over 14 amino acids. Here immunoSEQ multiplex PCR was the method, and the copy in TCRdb shows in-frame clones only, minus some. The data show about 69,000 clones, over 60% seen once. About this clone itself: Antigen: not known.

The specimen was CD4+ or CD8+ T cells sorted from blood, collected in a trial of the OX40 agonist ivuxolimab. This clonotype was obtained from an adult with an advanced solid tumor such as melanoma, head and neck, liver or kidney cancer. The chain links TRBV5-4 to TRBJ1-6; no definite D call. The CDR3 reads CASSLGDYNSPLHF. As DNA, the CDR3 is TGTGCCAGCAGCTTGGGAGACTATAATTCACCCCTCCACTTT.